Following are 15 T cell receptor beta chains from one sample sequenced in a study of blood T cell repertoires in COVID-19. The data were produced by immunoSEQ multiplex PCR, yet TCRdb's version contains in-frame clones alone and is incomplete. Of around 340,000 clones listed, around 80% are singletons. The specimen was peripheral blood. Receptor source: a man aged 25-45 years with active or convalescent COVID-19.

A remark on this clone: Mismatch with germline at one junction end may stem from a read error. The chain is built from TRBV20-1 and TRBJ2-7; D is possibly TRBD2 (5 bases). CDR3 size: 14 residues. Germline CDR1 is DFQATT and CDR2 is SNEGSKA (reference sequence). The CDR3 spells CGASQGGELYEQYF. The CDR3, as DNA: TGCGGTGCTAGTCAAGGTGGGGAGCTCTACGAGCAGTACTTC.

The chain recombines TRBV9 with TRBJ1-6, with TRBD1 matching 7 bases. V was pared by 4 bases and J by 3 bases, with 4 bases of the junction left unmatched. The CDR3 sequence is 15 residues long. Germline-derived CDR1 and CDR2 are SGDLS and YYNGEE. CDR3 bases: TGTGCCAGCAGCCTCAGACAGGGCTATAATTCACCCCTCCACTTT. Its protein product is CASSLRQGYNSPLHF.

This clone has a single count. This rearrangement joins TRBV11-2 to TRBJ2-7, with 7 bases lining up with TRBD1. V dropped 4 bases and J dropped 7; count of bases not matched to a gene: 10. Germline assignment: CDR1 SGHAT and CDR2 FQNNGV. The CDR3 is 14 residues long. The CDR3 spells CASSSDRVPLEQYF. Written as DNA, the CDR3 is TGTGCCAGCAGCTCTGACAGGGTACCCCTTGAGCAGTACTTC.

J is TRBJ2-3 and V is TRBV6-5; the match to TRBD2 covers 7 bases. Losses at the gene ends were 8 bases for V and 6 bases for J; bases not matched to a gene: 2. The CDR3 extends over 11 amino acids. The germline gives CDR1 MNHEY, CDR2 SVGAGI. CDR3: CASSGGDTQYF. CDR3 bases: TGTGCCAGCTCCGGGGGGGATACGCAGTATTTT.

The gene calls are TRBV28 and TRBJ2-5; TRBD1 might be the D (6 bases). The germline V and J ends were trimmed by 5 bases and 0 bases, with 13 bases remaining between them. This CDR3 is 15 amino acids long. CDR1 and CDR2 (germline): MDHEN, SYDVKM. The CDR3, as DNA: TGTGCCAGCAGTGCCGGGACATGGTACCAAGAGACCCAGTACTTC. This gives the protein CASSAGTWYQETQYF.

The V gene is TRBV28, the J gene TRBJ1-5, with 11 nucleotides matching TRBD1. Germline loops: CDR1 MDHEN, CDR2 SYDVKM. J lost 7 bases, V lost 6 bases, and 11 bases had no gene match. The CDR3 consists of 16 residues. The CDR3 sequence is CASRSRRDRGGQPQHF. The CDR3 DNA sequence: TGTGCCAGCAGATCTCGCCGGGACAGGGGGGGACAGCCCCAGCATTTT.

This clone was counted a few times. The gene calls are TRBV4-1 and TRBJ1-5; D is ambiguous. The CDR3 runs 17 residues. CDR1 MGHRA and CDR2 YSYEKL come from the germline V gene. V was cut by 1 base and J by 4 bases, with 17 bases left in between. The CDR3 DNA sequence: TGCGCCAGCAGCCAAGGTTGGGAGGGTCATCCAAATCAGCCCCAGCATTTT. Translation gives CASSQGWEGHPNQPQHF.

As to this clone: This CDR3 is also generated by other DNA sequences in the sample. This chain joins TRBV7-9 and TRBJ2-1, with a tentative D call TRBD2 (6 bases). Trimming pared 5 bases from V and 1 base from J, leaving 6 bases between. CDR1 and CDR2 from the germline V gene are SEHNR and FQNEAQ (reference sequence). The CDR3 length is 13 residues. DNA of the CDR3: TGTGCCAGCAGCCGGGGGTCCTACAATGAGCAGTTCTTC. Its protein product is CASSRGSYNEQFF.

CDR3 sequence: CASSLEGGRETQYF. CDR3 bases: TGTGCCAGCAGCCTAGAAGGGGGACGGGAGACCCAGTACTTC. The chain couples TRBV6-5 to TRBJ2-5; D is perhaps TRBD1 (6 bases). The CDR3 has 14 residues. Per germline, CDR1 MNHEY and CDR2 SVGAGI. Trimming removed 6 bases from V and 5 bases from J, with 16 bases in between.

V is TRBV4-3 and J is TRBJ2-4, with TRBD2 as a possible D gene (6 bases). The CDR3 sequence is 18 residues long. Trimming took 1 base from V and 2 from J, leaving 18 bases between them. Germline CDR1 reads LGHNA; CDR2 reads YSLEER. The CDR3 loop is CASSQASWGGKTKNIQYF. The DNA for the CDR3 is TGCGCCAGCAGCCAAGCAAGTTGGGGCGGGAAAACCAAAAACATTCAGTACTTC.

The sample holds a few counts of this clone. The identical CDR3 is also encoded by other nucleotide sequences in the sample. This rearrangement joins TRBV9 to TRBJ1-6; D gene ambiguous. The V end lost 0 bases, the J end lost 7 bases, and 5 bases lay between the germline ends. The germline gives CDR1 SGDLS, CDR2 YYNGEE. This CDR3 has 13 amino acids. The CDR3 DNA reads TGTGCCAGCAGCGTAGCTAGGAATTCACCCCTCCACTTT. This sequence encodes CASSVARNSPLHF.

In regard to this clone: Within the sample, other DNA sequences also encode this same CDR3. V gene TRBV4-3 combines with J gene TRBJ1-5, with D hard to call. Germline CDR1 LGHNA, CDR2 YSLEER. The CDR3 is made up of 15 amino acids. V lost 0 bases and J lost 1, with 7 bases in between. CDR3 sequence reads: CASSQEPRSNQPQHF. CDR3 sequence (DNA): TGCGCCAGCAGCCAAGAACCCCGGAGCAATCAGCCCCAGCATTTT.

The rearrangement uses TRBV19 and TRBJ1-5; D not certain. CDR1 LNHDA and CDR2 SQIVND come from the germline V gene (reference sequence). The CDR3 loop spans 15 amino acids. Trimming shortened V by 9 bases and J by 2 bases, and 17 bases separated the two germline ends. CDR3 bases: TGTGCCAGCGTCATGGGTGAGGCGGGCAATCAGCCCCAGCATTTT. This gives the protein CASVMGEAGNQPQHF.

The rearrangement joins TRBV11-3 to TRBJ2-1, with D perhaps TRBD1 (6 bases). Trimming took off 7 bases at V and 4 bases at J, with 8 bases between the two ends. The CDR3 extends over 12 amino acids. Germline CDR1 is SGHNT and CDR2 is YENEEA. CDR3 DNA: TGTGCCAGCACTAGGGGGTACAATGAGCAGTTCTTC. Its translation: CASTRGYNEQFF.

The chain is built from TRBV7-9 and TRBJ2-1, with 7 bases that match TRBD2. The J segment lost 5 bases and the V segment lost 6 bases, leaving 4 bases of the junction unmatched. Germline V gene sequence: CDR1 SEHNR, CDR2 FQNEAQ (reference sequence). This CDR3 is built from 13 residues. CDR3 DNA: TGTGCCAGCAGGGGGCGGGGGAACAATGAGCAGTTCTTC. Translated: CASRGRGNNEQFF.